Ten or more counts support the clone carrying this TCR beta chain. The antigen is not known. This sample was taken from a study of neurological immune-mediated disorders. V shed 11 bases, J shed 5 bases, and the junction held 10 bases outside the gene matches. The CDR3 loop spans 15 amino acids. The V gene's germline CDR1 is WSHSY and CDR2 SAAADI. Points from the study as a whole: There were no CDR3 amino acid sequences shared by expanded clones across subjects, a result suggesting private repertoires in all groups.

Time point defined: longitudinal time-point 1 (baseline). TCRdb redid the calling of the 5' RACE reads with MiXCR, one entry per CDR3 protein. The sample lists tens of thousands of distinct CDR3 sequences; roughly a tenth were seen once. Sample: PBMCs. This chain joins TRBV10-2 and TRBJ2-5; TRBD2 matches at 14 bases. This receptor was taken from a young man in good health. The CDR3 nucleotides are TGCGCCGTGGGGACTAGCGGGAGCCGGGGGGAGACCCAGTACTTC. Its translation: CAVGTSGSRGETQYF.